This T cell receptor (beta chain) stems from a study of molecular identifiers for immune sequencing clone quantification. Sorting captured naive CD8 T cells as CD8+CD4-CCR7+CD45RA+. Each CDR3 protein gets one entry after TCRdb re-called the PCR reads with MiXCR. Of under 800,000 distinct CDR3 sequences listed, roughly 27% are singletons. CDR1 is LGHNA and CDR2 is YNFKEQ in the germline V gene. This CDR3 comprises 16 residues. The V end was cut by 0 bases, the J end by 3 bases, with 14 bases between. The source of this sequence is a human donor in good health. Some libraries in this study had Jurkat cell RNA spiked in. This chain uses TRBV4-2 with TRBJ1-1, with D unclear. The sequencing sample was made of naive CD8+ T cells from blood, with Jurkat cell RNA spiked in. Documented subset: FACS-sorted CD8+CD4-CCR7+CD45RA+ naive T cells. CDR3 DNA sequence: TGTGCCAGCAGCCAAGAGGCCAATCTCGGAGACACTGAAGCTTTCTTT. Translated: CASSQEANLGDTEAFF.